The source of this T cell receptor beta chain is a study of cytomegalovirus exposure and HLA in healthy donors (dated by TCRdb to about 2017). General notes on the study: An earlier analysis of roughly 610 of the donors reported approximately 260 Gb of sequence data and some 110 million unique TCR beta sequences obtained from around 180 million T cells. Approximately 300 gigabases of sequencing data and around 85 million unique TCR sequences made up an early release that covered 640 HLA-typed donors. Of the 300 to 450 genotyped donors, roughly 80% were placed in the genetic ancestry cluster associated with self-reported Caucasian donors. The study was designed to test whether signatures of past pathogen exposure could be identified by cataloging public T cell receptors. The study used immunosequencing to profile the T cell repertoires of some 600 subjects and linked those repertoires to cytomegalovirus serostatus. Besides the first cohort of some 670 subjects, a separate validation cohort made up of 120 different subjects was used. To predict cytomegalovirus infection status, the study brought together high-throughput TCR immunosequencing, statistical association of individual TCRs with disease status, and machine learning. To study patterns of TCR occurrence, a later analysis re-analyzed previously published TCR beta repertoires from just over 650 donors and added high-resolution HLA genotyping. In the later analysis, no new phenotypic data were used to find candidate immune exposures; instead, reliance was placed on TCR beta sequences and their occurrence across donors. To decide whether each TCR beta V gene segment behaved as functional or pseudogenic, an earlier analysis of 587 of the donors relied on high-throughput TCR beta sequencing. Donor age, sex, ethnicity and CMV serostatus were collected together with the repertoire data. Genome-wide SNP genotypes for about 55% of the roughly 670 donors were used in a later genetic analysis, which treated that subset as a discovery cohort. All discovery cohort repertoires had been generated on a single sequencing platform. Class I and class II HLA loci were covered by the typing at four-digit resolution. Typing coverage varied by locus: 629-630 donors for A, B, C, DRB1 and DQB1; more than 500 for DQA1; 606 for DPA1; approximately 490 for DPB1. Roughly 5 DR-DQ haplotypes were handled as single units for association and clustering, since linkage in the cohort was strong. On average, 235,054 unique TCR beta nucleotide sequences were sequenced per donor among 398 genotyped donors of the cohort, with roughly 18% of those sequences being non-productive.

The cohort was made up of approximately 700 healthy bone marrow donors. All cohort members were sampled while nominally healthy, although unrecorded immune exposures were likely present. The donor tested CMV seronegative and was one of the 352 seronegative cohort members. Each donor provided a peripheral blood sample, and peripheral blood mononuclear cells were used for TCR beta sequencing. Genomic DNA extraction from the blood cell samples was performed with the Qiagen DNeasy Blood Extraction Kit. The research as a whole found: A later analysis found that most CMV-associated TCR beta chains appeared HLA-restricted, with HLA associations seemingly driven largely by CMV exposure. The study gave a list of some 150 TCR beta chains associated with cytomegalovirus. Because counts were too low, roughly 18 rarely observed V segments, including chromosome 9 orphons, were left out of the earlier analysis of some 640 of the donors. The classifier was reported to diagnose cytomegalovirus status with high specificity and sensitivity in both the original and validation cohorts. Three of the identified cytomegalovirus-associated TCR beta chains were confirmed in vitro to be specific for cytomegalovirus antigens. CMV serostatus was the only immune exposure information available for the cohort. A later analysis found that TCR association rates varied across HLA loci, with DRB1 alleles showing the most associated TCRs and HLA-C alleles the fewest. V-gene and J-gene trimming of TCR beta chains was associated with a missense DCLRE1C variant in a later genetic analysis, and the association was replicated in an independent cohort. Correlated functional status among segregating V segments might be attributable to linkage disequilibrium, but an unknown experimental factor could not be ruled out. A further reported finding was that TCR beta sequences accurately predicted the HLA-A and HLA-B alleles for most subjects in the first cohort. Broadly in line with IMGT annotations, most TCR beta V segments showed up in productive rearrangements about 87% or about 30% of the time in an earlier analysis of some 590 of the donors. Across donors, most TCR sequences were observed very rarely, whereas some public TCRs were present in many individuals. A later genetic analysis reported fewer N-insertions in productive TCRs among donors in an Asian-associated ancestry cluster than the roughly 690-donor mean. Some IMGT-functional V segments, including TRBV6-2 and TRBV6-3, could not be distinguished by the 87-base-pair reads and were therefore excluded. The cohort was sequenced for TCR beta chains only, and without alpha or paired-chain data the features that could be detected were limited. When HLA alleles, especially DR and DQ, strongly co-occurred, TCR associations were difficult to assign to individual alleles. The authors suggested that the approach could potentially be generalized to other disease states and immunological phenotypes. Presence/absence analyses assumed roughly uniform sequencing depth across donors, an assumption that may not hold. A later analysis associated 15,000 to 20,000 TCR beta sequences with specific HLA alleles at a false discovery rate of 0.05. The sequencing pipeline was judged likely to have produced a cluster of highly shared sequence variants as a technical artifact. Compared with equally common non-associated chains, HLA-associated TCR beta chains in a later analysis were more clonally expanded and had lower generation probabilities. In a later analysis, several top co-occurrence clusters were reported to appear linked to parvovirus B19, influenza, CMV and Epstein-Barr virus. Because some donors lacked HLA typing at each locus, the association tests relied only on the typed subset.

From the cysteine up to the phenylalanine, the CDR3 has a length of 13 residues. The read is trimmed to its CDR3 DNA, 39 bases read in frame from base 1. V loses 8 bases of germline sequence and J loses 3 bases, and the interval between the two ends is 14 bases. According to the germline V gene, CDR1 reads SNHLY and CDR2 reads FYNNEI. As regards this clone: No cognate antigen has been identified for it. There are no base qualities to consult, and no much larger clone falls within one base.

Libraries were constructed by the immunoSEQ multiplex PCR assay. For the multiplex PCR, a mixture combining 60 forward primers for TCR Vbeta segments and 13 reverse primers for TCR Jbeta segments was used. The CDR3 region of rearranged TCR beta genes was amplified from genomic DNA by a multiplex PCR assay. The Illumina HiSeq System was used to sequence the amplified TCR beta libraries as 87-base-pair reads. In the original analysis: Across the roughly 640 repertoires, a later analysis counted 80 million or so unique TCR beta chains, 9.5 million to 13 million of which were shared by at least two donors. A nearest-neighbor algorithm error-corrected the raw reads and collapsed the reads into unique sequences, merging closely related sequences to remove PCR and sequencing errors. Alignment of CDR3 sequences to IMGT reference sequences was used to assign V, D and J gene segments. For a sequence to be retained, a match of at least six nucleotides was required to both a V gene segment and a J gene segment. Rearrangements were classified as productive when the CDR3 lacked stop codons and remained in frame with V and J, and all other rearrangements were classified as non-productive. Following IMGT convention, CDR3 was defined as the stretch from the second conserved V-encoded cysteine to the conserved J-encoded phenylalanine. The earlier analysis of around 640 of the donors excluded sequences that lacked an unambiguous match to a single V gene segment. In an earlier analysis of 587 of the donors, a V segment was called functional when productive rearrangements were above 56.7%, and segregating when the standard deviation between donors exceeded 5%. To diagnose cytomegalovirus status from the catalog of TCR beta chain sequences, a statistical classification framework was built. V and J gene assignment, in a later analysis, came from comparing TCR nucleotide sequences with IMGT/GENE-DB human TR gene sequences. In a later analysis, CDR3 sequences and most-parsimonious VDJ recombination scenarios were assigned using the TCRdist pipeline. In a later analysis, each TCR beta chain was defined by its CDR3 amino acid sequence together with its V-gene family, and reads lacking a unique V-gene family were excluded. To address suspected cross-contamination and a sequencing artifact, a later analysis removed roughly 640 highly shared, low-generation-probability nucleotide sequences. For each public chain, a later analysis derived a clonal expansion index from normalized ranks of inferred template counts within each repertoire. A later analysis computed generation probabilities with a VDJ recombination model fitted to out-of-frame rearrangements, and checked the results against IGoR. Hypergeometric tests were used in a later analysis to score TCR-TCR, TCR-HLA and TCR-CMV co-occurrence, with a repertoire-size bias correction applied to the TCR pairs. False discovery rates were estimated in a later analysis by permuting HLA or CMV assignments 20 times. In a later analysis, co-occurring TCRs were grouped with DBSCAN, and TCRdist sequence similarity was added when clustering was performed within HLA-allele-positive subsets. Repertoires with fewer than 30,000 or more than 120,000 public chains, plus five repertoires with anomalous nucleotide sharing, were excluded from co-occurrence clustering. The table comes from immuneACCESS by way of TCRdb, which keeps in-frame sequences with V and J called. Part of the clones is missing from these tables; in studies checked, under half for an unresolved V gene and the rest for unknown reasons. The DNA was the basis for D and trimming; V, J and clone size are from that table. Within this sample are around 150,000 clones, with over 60% of them counted one time only. The ten largest clones represent approximately 2.5% of the sample.

This TCR was sampled from a woman aged 25-40 years in good health and CMV-seronegative. This chain joins TRBV2 to TRBJ2-7, with a tentative D gene TRBD1 over 5 matching bases. Input material: PBMCs. In nucleotide form, the sequence is TGTGCCAGCGGAAGGGGATTGAGCTACGAGCAGTACTTC. This is translated as CASGRGLSYEQYF.